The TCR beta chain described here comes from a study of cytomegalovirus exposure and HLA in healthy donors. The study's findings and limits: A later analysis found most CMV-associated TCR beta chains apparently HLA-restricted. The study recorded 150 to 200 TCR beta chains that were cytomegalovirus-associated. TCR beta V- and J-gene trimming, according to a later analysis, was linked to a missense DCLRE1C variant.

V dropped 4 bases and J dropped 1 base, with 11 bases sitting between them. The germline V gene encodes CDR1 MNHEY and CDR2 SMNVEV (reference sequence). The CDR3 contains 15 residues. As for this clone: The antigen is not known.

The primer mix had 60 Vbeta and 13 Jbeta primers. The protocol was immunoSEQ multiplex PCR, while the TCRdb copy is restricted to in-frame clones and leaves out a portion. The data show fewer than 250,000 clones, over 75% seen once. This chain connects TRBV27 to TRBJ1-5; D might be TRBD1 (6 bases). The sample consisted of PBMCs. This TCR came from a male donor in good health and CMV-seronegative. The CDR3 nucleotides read TGTGCCAGCAGTTCCTTAGGGGGAAGCAATCAGCCCCAGCATTTT. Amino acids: CASSSLGGSNQPQHF.